This is a list of T cell receptor beta chains from one sample in a study of beta chain features in type 1 diabetes. Profiling relied on immunoSEQ multiplex PCR, and the TCRdb table lists in-frame clones only, not all of them. The repertoire consists of about 150,000 clones, with about 9.3% occurring once and the leading ten covering under 0.55%. The sample was central memory CD4+ T cells from blood. Receptors originate from a man younger than 40 with type 1 diabetes. The CDR3 runs from the conserved cysteine through the conserved F or W. A D gene is named only where the DNA matches it firmly. Expanded clones are given a class, and other clones once, few, many or no size at all.

J: TRBJ2-7
D: -
V: TRBV4-2
size: once
CDR3: CASSRGQGTYEQYF
DNA: TGTGCCAGCAGCCGCGGCCAGGGAACCTACGAGCAGTACTTC

J: TRBJ1-5
D: -
V: TRBV28
size: few
CDR3: CASRADTGGNQPQHF
DNA: TGTGCCAGCAGGGCAGACACCGGAGGGAATCAGCCCCAGCATTTT

J: TRBJ1-5
D: -
V: TRBV30
size: few
CDR3: CAWKGGHNQPQHF
DNA: TGTGCCTGGAAGGGGGGGCACAATCAGCCCCAGCATTTT

J: TRBJ2-1
D: TRBD2
V: TRBV5-4
size: few
CDR3: CASSAGEGGSGRANEQFF
DNA: TGTGCCAGCAGCGCGGGGGAGGGAGGTAGCGGGAGGGCCAATGAGCAGTTCTTC

J: TRBJ1-1
D: TRBD1
V: TRBV29-1
size: -
CDR3: CSVEGGRGSTEAFF
DNA: TGCAGCGTTGAAGGGGGCAGGGGGAGCACTGAAGCTTTCTTT

J: TRBJ2-2
D: -
V: TRBV29-1
size: -
CDR3: CSVVSGNTGELFF
DNA: TGCAGCGTTGTTTCAGGGAACACCGGGGAGCTGTTTTTT

J: TRBJ1-2
D: -
V: TRBV11-2
size: -
CDR3: CASSLASDSYGYTF
DNA: TGTGCCAGCAGCTTAGCATCGGACAGCTATGGCTACACCTTC

J: TRBJ1-2
D: -
V: TRBV5-1
size: few
CDR3: CASSLVVAGNYGYTF
DNA: TGCGCCAGCAGCTTGGTAGTAGCAGGGAACTATGGCTACACCTTC

J: TRBJ1-3
D: -
V: TRBV30
size: -
CDR3: CAWNEGYSGNTIYF
DNA: TGTGCCTGGAACGAGGGATATTCTGGAAACACCATATATTTT

J: TRBJ2-3
D: TRBD2
V: TRBV12-5
size: few
CDR3: CASGPGTSADTQYF
DNA: TGTGCTAGTGGTCCTGGGACTAGTGCAGATACGCAGTATTTT

J: TRBJ1-5
D: -
V: TRBV7-3
size: few
CDR3: CASSSWVGTPDQPQHF
DNA: TGTGCCAGCAGCTCCTGGGTAGGGACACCTGATCAGCCCCAGCATTTT

J: TRBJ2-5
D: -
V: TRBV18
size: -
CDR3: CASSDGSRETQYF
DNA: TGTGCCAGCTCAGACGGGTCGCGGGAGACCCAGTACTTC

J: TRBJ2-2
D: -
V: TRBV28
size: -
CDR3: CASDSTNTGELFF
DNA: TGTGCCAGCGACAGTACGAACACCGGGGAGCTGTTTTTT

J: TRBJ1-5
D: -
V: TRBV2
size: few
CDR3: CASKENSNQPQHF
DNA: TGTGCCAGCAAAGAGAATAGCAATCAGCCCCAGCATTTT

J: TRBJ1-4
D: -
V: TRBV28
size: -
CDR3: CASSSSPRGTNEKLFF
DNA: TGTGCCAGCAGTTCTAGTCCCAGGGGAACTAATGAAAAACTGTTTTTT

J: TRBJ2-5
D: -
V: TRBV5-1
size: -
CDR3: CASSYQGSEETQYF
DNA: TGCGCCAGCAGCTATCAAGGGAGCGAAGAGACCCAGTACTTC

J: TRBJ1-5
D: -
V: TRBV6-5
size: few
CDR3: CASRVGVQPQHF
DNA: TGTGCCAGCAGGGTGGGAGTTCAGCCCCAGCATTTT

J: TRBJ2-7
D: -
V: TRBV7-3
size: -
CDR3: CASSLRGGEDEQYF
DNA: TGTGCCAGCAGCTTAAGGGGCGGGGAGGACGAGCAGTACTTC

J: TRBJ2-5
D: -
V: TRBV4-2
size: few
CDR3: CASSQAKGMEETQYF
DNA: TGTGCCAGCAGCCAAGCGAAAGGAATGGAGGAGACCCAGTACTTC

J: TRBJ2-1
D: -
V: TRBV7-9
size: few
CDR3: CASSLAAGSHEQFF
DNA: TGTGCCAGCAGCTTAGCCGCGGGCAGCCATGAGCAGTTCTTC

J: TRBJ2-7
D: -
V: TRBV7-2
size: -
CDR3: CASSFQTAEQYF
DNA: TGTGCCAGCAGCTTTCAAACAGCCGAGCAGTACTTC

J: TRBJ2-3
D: -
V: TRBV7-2
size: few
CDR3: CANSWGGASDTQYF
DNA: TGTGCCAACTCATGGGGGGGGGCTTCAGATACGCAGTATTTT

J: TRBJ2-1
D: TRBD2
V: TRBV5-1
size: -
CDR3: CASSQGPGGNEQFF
DNA: TGCGCCAGCAGCCAGGGACCGGGAGGCAATGAGCAGTTCTTC

J: TRBJ1-1
D: -
V: TRBV14
size: few
CDR3: CASSQDVGRDTEAFF
DNA: TGTGCCAGCAGCCAAGATGTCGGGAGGGACACTGAAGCTTTCTTT

J: TRBJ2-5
D: -
V: TRBV27
size: few
CDR3: CASRPPTGWTQYF
DNA: TGTGCCAGCAGGCCACCGACAGGCTGGACCCAGTACTTC

J: TRBJ2-2
D: -
V: TRBV6-1
size: -
CDR3: CASSTGLTGELFF
DNA: TGTGCCAGCAGTACTGGGCTCACCGGGGAGCTGTTTTTT

J: TRBJ2-6
D: TRBD1
V: TRBV2
size: few
CDR3: CASSEDRAISGANVLTF
DNA: TGTGCCAGCAGTGAGGACAGGGCTATCTCTGGGGCCAACGTCCTGACTTTC

J: TRBJ2-1
D: TRBD2
V: TRBV7-9
size: few
CDR3: CASSFAGTRRVNEQFF
DNA: TGTGCCAGCAGCTTCGCCGGGACTAGAAGGGTAAATGAGCAGTTCTTC

J: TRBJ2-3
D: -
V: TRBV7-2
size: -
CDR3: CASSLDVGSGGSTDTQYF
DNA: TGTGCCAGCAGCTTAGATGTTGGTAGCGGAGGGAGCACAGATACGCAGTATTTT

J: TRBJ2-1
D: -
V: TRBV4-1
size: once
CDR3: CASSQGVAEDYNEQFF
DNA: TGCGCCAGCAGCCAAGGGGTAGCGGAGGACTACAATGAGCAGTTCTTC

J: TRBJ1-2
D: TRBD1
V: TRBV5-6
size: few
CDR3: CASSLFSTGGYGYTF
DNA: TGTGCCAGCAGCTTGTTCTCGACAGGGGGCTATGGCTACACCTTC

J: TRBJ2-5
D: -
V: TRBV18
size: few
CDR3: CASSPGGYQETQYF
DNA: TGTGCCAGCTCACCCGGGGGATACCAAGAGACCCAGTACTTC

J: TRBJ1-1
D: -
V: TRBV30
size: few
CDR3: CAWRPRDNTPNTEAFF
DNA: TGTGCCTGGAGACCTCGGGACAACACCCCGAACACTGAAGCTTTCTTT

J: TRBJ2-3
D: -
V: TRBV6-5
size: -
CDR3: CASSYNENTQYF
DNA: TGTGCCAGCAGTTACAACGAGAACACGCAGTATTTT

J: TRBJ2-5
D: -
V: TRBV28
size: few
CDR3: CASSSPAGIGETQYF
DNA: TGTGCCAGCAGTTCCCCCGCGGGGATAGGAGAGACCCAGTACTTC

J: TRBJ2-4
D: -
V: TRBV28
size: many
CDR3: CASSLGVWDIQYF
DNA: TGTGCCAGCAGTTTAGGAGTCTGGGACATTCAGTACTTC

J: TRBJ2-1
D: -
V: TRBV28
size: few
CDR3: CATNRQYNEQFF
DNA: TGTGCCACTAACAGACAGTACAATGAGCAGTTCTTC

J: TRBJ2-1
D: -
V: TRBV9
size: once
CDR3: CASSAIPGRGDEQFF
DNA: TGTGCCAGCAGCGCAATCCCCGGGAGAGGGGATGAGCAGTTCTTC

J: TRBJ2-6
D: TRBD1
V: TRBV19
size: -
CDR3: CATQDRAGANVLTF
DNA: TGTGCCACTCAAGACAGGGCTGGGGCCAACGTCCTGACTTTC

J: TRBJ2-7
D: TRBD1
V: TRBV7-2
size: -
CDR3: CASSPRQGFAYEQYF
DNA: TGTGCCAGCAGCCCAAGACAGGGGTTCGCCTACGAGCAGTACTTC

J: TRBJ2-3
D: -
V: TRBV2
size: few
CDR3: CASTRDSVEPDTQYF
DNA: TGTGCCAGCACGCGGGACAGTGTCGAGCCAGATACGCAGTATTTT

J: TRBJ2-1
D: -
V: TRBV28
size: -
CDR3: CASSFPGSSYNEQFF
DNA: TGTGCCAGCAGTTTCCCCGGGAGCTCCTACAATGAGCAGTTCTTC

J: TRBJ2-7
D: TRBD1
V: TRBV29-1
size: few
CDR3: CSVLTGGGLHEQYF
DNA: TGCAGCGTTCTGACAGGGGGCGGCCTCCACGAGCAGTACTTC

J: TRBJ2-1
D: TRBD2
V: TRBV7-3
size: -
CDR3: CASSLTAGSYNEQFF
DNA: TGTGCCAGCAGCCTAACAGCGGGGTCCTACAATGAGCAGTTCTTC

J: TRBJ2-3
D: TRBD2
V: TRBV29-1
size: many
CDR3: CSVSNGGLARDTQYF
DNA: TGCAGCGTTTCCAATGGGGGACTAGCACGAGATACGCAGTATTTT

J: TRBJ2-3
D: TRBD2
V: TRBV19
size: few
CDR3: CASRTSDSTDTQYF
DNA: TGTGCCAGTAGGACTAGCGATAGCACAGATACGCAGTATTTT

J: TRBJ1-2
D: -
V: TRBV27
size: few
CDR3: CASWSGTGGYGYTF
DNA: TGTGCCAGCTGGAGCGGAACCGGAGGGTATGGCTACACCTTC

J: TRBJ2-4
D: TRBD1
V: TRBV2
size: -
CDR3: CASSPDRDEYF
DNA: TGTGCCAGCTCCCCCGACAGGGACGAGTACTTC

J: TRBJ1-5
D: -
V: TRBV2
size: few
CDR3: CASRRGDIQPQHF
DNA: TGTGCCAGCAGGCGAGGGGACATCCAGCCCCAGCATTTT

J: TRBJ2-4
D: -
V: TRBV4-3
size: few
CDR3: CASSQDRGAGVVNIQYF
DNA: TGCGCCAGCAGCCAAGATCGAGGGGCAGGGGTAGTAAACATTCAGTACTTC

J: TRBJ2-1
D: TRBD2
V: TRBV7-9
size: few
CDR3: CASSRPGLDTNEQFF
DNA: TGTGCCAGCAGCCGTCCGGGACTAGATACCAATGAGCAGTTCTTC

J: TRBJ1-2
D: TRBD1
V: TRBV18
size: few
CDR3: CASSLQGANYGYTF
DNA: TGTGCCAGCTCACTACAGGGGGCGAACTATGGCTACACCTTC

J: TRBJ2-1
D: -
V: TRBV28
size: -
CDR3: CASSFRSGRAGEQFF
DNA: TGTGCCAGCAGTTTTAGAAGCGGCAGAGCAGGCGAGCAGTTCTTC